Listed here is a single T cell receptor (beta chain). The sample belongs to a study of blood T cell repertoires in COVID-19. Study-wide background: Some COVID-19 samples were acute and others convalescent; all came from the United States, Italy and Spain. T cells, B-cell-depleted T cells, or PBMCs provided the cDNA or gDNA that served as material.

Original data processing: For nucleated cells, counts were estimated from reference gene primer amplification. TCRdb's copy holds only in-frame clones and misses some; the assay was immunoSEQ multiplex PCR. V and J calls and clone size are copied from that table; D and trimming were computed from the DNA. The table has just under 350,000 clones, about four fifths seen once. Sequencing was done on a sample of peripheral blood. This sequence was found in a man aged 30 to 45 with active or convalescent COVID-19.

The CDR3 region is CATRQEGQPQHF. In nucleotides, the CDR3 is TGTGCCACCCGACAGGAAGGTCAGCCCCAGCATTTT. The chain employs TRBV10-3 and TRBJ1-5, with D maybe TRBD1 (6 bases). V was pared by 10 bases and J by 6 bases, with 13 bases between. Looked up from germline, CDR1 is ENHRY and CDR2 is SYGVKD. The CDR3 has 12 residues.